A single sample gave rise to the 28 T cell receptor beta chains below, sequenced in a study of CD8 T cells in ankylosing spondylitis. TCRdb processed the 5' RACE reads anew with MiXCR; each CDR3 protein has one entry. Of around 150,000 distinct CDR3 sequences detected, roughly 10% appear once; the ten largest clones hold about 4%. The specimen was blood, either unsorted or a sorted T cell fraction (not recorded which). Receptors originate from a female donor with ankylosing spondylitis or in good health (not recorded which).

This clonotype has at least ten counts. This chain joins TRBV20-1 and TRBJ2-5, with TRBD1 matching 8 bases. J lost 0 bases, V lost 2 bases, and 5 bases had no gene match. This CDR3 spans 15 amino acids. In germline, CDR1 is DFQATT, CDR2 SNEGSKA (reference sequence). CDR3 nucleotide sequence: TGCAGTGCTAGATCGAACAGGGGGTACCAAGAGACCCAGTACTTC. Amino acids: CSARSNRGYQETQYF.

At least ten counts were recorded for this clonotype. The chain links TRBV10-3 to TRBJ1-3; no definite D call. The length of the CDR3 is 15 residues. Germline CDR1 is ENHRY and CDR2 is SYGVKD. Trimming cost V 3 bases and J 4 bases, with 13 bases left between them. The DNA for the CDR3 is TGTGCCATCAGTGACACCCAAAATGGAGGAAACACCATATATTTT. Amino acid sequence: CAISDTQNGGNTIYF.

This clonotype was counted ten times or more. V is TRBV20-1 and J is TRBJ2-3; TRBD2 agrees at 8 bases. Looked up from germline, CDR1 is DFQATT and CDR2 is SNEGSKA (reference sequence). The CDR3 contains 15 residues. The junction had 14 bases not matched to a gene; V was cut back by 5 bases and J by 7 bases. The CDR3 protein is CSAPPTSGTRNTQYF. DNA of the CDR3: TGCAGTGCTCCCCCCACTAGCGGAACTAGGAATACGCAGTATTTT.

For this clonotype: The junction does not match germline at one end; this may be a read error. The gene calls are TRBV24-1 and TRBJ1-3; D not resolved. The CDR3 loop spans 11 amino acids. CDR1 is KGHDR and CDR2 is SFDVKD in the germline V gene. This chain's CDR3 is CAISSGNTIYF. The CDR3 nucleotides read TGTGCCATCAGTAGTGGAAACACCATATATTTT.

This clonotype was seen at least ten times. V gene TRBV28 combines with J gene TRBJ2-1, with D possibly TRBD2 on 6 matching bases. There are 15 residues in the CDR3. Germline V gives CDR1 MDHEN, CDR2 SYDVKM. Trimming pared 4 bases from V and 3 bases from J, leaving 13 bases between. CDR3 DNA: TGTGCCAGCAGTTCCCCCGCGGGGCTCTACAATGAGCAGTTCTTC. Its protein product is CASSSPAGLYNEQFF.

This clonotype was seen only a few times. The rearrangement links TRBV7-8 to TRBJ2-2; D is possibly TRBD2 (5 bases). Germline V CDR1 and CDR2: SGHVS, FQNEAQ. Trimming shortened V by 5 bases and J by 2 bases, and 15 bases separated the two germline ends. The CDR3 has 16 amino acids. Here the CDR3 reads CASSSGPMKNTGELFF. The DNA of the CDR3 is TGTGCCAGCAGCAGCGGACCAATGAAAAACACCGGGGAGCTGTTTTTT.

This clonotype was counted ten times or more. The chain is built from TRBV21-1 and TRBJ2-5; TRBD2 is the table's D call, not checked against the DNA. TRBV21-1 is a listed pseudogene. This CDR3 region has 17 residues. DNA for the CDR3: TGTGCCAGCAGCGCAAGCTTTACTAGCGGGAAGGAAGAGACCCAGTACTTC. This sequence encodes CASSASFTSGKEETQYF.

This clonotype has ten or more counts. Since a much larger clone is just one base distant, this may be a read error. The CDR3 region is CASSPVETQYF. The CDR3 DNA sequence: TGTGCCAGCAGCCCTGTGGAGACCCAGTACTTC. V and J are TRBV7-9 and TRBJ2-5; no reliable D call. Germline V gene sequence: CDR1 SEHNR, CDR2 FQNEAQ (reference sequence). With 5 bases removed from V and 5 bases from J, the gap between germline ends came to 6 bases. CDR3 size: 11 residues. Variable domain in full (rest from reference TRBV7-9 and TRBJ2-5): DTGVSQNPRHKITKRGQNVTFRCDPISEHNRLYWYRQTLGQGPEFLTYFQNEAQLEKSRLLSDRFSAERPKGSFSTLEIQRTEQGDSAMYLCASSPVETQYFGPGTRLLVL.

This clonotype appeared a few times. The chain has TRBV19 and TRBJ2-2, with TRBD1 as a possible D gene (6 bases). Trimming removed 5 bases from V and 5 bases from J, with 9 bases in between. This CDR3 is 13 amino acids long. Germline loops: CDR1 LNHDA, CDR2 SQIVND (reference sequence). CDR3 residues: CASSQGWTGELFF. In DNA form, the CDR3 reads TGTGCCAGTAGTCAGGGGTGGACCGGGGAGCTGTTTTTT.

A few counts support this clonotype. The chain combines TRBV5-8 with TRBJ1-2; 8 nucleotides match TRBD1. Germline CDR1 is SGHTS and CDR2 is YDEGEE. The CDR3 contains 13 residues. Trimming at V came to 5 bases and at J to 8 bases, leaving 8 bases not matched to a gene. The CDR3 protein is CASSAQGAYGYTF. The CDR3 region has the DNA TGTGCCAGCAGTGCCCAGGGGGCCTACGGCTACACCTTC.

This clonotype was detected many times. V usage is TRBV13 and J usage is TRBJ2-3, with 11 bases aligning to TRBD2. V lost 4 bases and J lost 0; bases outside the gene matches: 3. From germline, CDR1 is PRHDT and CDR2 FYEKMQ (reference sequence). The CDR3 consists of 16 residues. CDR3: CASSSRTSGSTDTQYF. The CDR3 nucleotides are TGTGCCAGCAGCTCTAGGACTAGCGGGAGCACAGATACGCAGTATTTT.

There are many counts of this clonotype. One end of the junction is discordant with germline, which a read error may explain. The CDR3 coding sequence is TGTGCCAGCAGTCAAGTCTCGACTAGCGGAAGCTCCTACGAGCAGTACTTC. As protein: CASSQVSTSGSSYEQYF. This rearrangement joins TRBV4-2 to TRBJ2-7, with 9 bases that match TRBD2. CDR1 and CDR2 from the germline V gene are LGHNA and YNFKEQ. The CDR3 runs 17 residues.

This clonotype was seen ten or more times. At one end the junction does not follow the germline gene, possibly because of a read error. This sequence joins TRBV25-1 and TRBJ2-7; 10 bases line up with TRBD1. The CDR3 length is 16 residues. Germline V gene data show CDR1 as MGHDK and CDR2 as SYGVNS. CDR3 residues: CAISSHGRDRGYEQYF. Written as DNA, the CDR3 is TGTGCCATCAGTTCACACGGAAGGGACAGGGGCTACGAGCAGTACTTC.

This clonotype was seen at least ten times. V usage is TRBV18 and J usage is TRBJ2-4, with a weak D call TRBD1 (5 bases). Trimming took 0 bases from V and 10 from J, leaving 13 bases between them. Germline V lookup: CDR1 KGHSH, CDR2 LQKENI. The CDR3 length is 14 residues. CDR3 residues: CASSPPPTTAIQYF. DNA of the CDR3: TGTGCCAGCTCACCACCTCCTACGACAGCTATTCAGTACTTC.

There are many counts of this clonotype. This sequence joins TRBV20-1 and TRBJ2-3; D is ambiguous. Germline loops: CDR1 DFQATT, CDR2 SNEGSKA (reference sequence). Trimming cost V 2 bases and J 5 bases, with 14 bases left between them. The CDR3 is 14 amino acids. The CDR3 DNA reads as TGCAGTGCTAGATCCAGCCGGGCTGTAGATACGCAGTATTTT. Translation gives CSARSSRAVDTQYF.

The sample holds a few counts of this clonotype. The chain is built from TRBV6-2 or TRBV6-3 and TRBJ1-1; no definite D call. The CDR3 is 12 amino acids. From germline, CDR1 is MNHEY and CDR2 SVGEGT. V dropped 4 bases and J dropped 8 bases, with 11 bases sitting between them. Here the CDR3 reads CASSLYHFEAFF. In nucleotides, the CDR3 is TGTGCCAGCAGTTTATATCATTTCGAAGCTTTCTTT.

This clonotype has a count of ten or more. CDR3 in DNA: TGCGCCAGCAGCGACCCAAAACTAGCGGGAGAAAACAATGAGCAGTTCTTC. Protein sequence: CASSDPKLAGENNEQFF. The chain couples TRBV5-1 to TRBJ2-1; 11 nucleotides line up with TRBD2. Germline CDR1 is SGHRS and CDR2 is YFSETQ. V was pared by 4 bases and J by 5 bases, with 11 bases of the junction left unmatched. CDR3 length: 17 residues.

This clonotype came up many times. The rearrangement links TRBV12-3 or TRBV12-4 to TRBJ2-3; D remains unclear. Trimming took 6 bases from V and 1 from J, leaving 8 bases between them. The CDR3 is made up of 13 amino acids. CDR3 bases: TGTGCCAGCAGCATGGACCGCACAGATACGCAGTATTTT. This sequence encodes CASSMDRTDTQYF.

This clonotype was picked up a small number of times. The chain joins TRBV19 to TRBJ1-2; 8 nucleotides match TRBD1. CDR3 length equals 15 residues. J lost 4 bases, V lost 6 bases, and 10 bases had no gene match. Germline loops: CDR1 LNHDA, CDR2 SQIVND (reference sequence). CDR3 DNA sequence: TGTGCCAGTAGGGCAGGGGGCGCAAGAGGCTATGGCTACACCTTC. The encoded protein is CASRAGGARGYGYTF.

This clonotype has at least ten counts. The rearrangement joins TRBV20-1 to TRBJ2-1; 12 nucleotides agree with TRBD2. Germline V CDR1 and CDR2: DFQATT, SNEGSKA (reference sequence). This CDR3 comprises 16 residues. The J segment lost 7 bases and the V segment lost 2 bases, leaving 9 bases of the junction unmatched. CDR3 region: CSARWPSGRARNEQFF. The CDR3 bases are TGCAGTGCTAGATGGCCTAGCGGGAGGGCAAGGAATGAGCAGTTCTTC.

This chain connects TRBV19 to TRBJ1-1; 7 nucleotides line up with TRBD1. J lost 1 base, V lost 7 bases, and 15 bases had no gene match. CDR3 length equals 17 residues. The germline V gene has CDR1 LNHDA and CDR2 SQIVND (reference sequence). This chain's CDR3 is CASTDLQGWVKNTEAFF. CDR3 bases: TGTGCCAGTACAGACCTACAGGGGTGGGTGAAGAACACTGAAGCTTTCTTT.

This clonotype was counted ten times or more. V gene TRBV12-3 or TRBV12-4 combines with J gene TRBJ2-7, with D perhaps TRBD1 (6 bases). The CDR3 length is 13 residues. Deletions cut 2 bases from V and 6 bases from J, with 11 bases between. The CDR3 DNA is TGTGCCAGCAGTTTATTACAGGGAGTCGAGCAGTACTTC. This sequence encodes CASSLLQGVEQYF.

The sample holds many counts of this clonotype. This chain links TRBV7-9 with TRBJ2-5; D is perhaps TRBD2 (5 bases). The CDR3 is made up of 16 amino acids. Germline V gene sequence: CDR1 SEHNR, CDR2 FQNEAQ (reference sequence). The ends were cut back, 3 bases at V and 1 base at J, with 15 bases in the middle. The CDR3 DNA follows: TGTGCCAGCAGCTTCGCCGGGTCTAGCTTCCAAGAGACCCAGTACTTC. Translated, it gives CASSFAGSSFQETQYF.

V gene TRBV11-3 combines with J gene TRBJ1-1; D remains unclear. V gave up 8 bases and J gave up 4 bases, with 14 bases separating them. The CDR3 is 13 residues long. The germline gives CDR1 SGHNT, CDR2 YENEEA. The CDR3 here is CASRPGRATEAFF. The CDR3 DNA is TGTGCCAGCCGCCCGGGGAGGGCCACTGAAGCTTTCTTT.

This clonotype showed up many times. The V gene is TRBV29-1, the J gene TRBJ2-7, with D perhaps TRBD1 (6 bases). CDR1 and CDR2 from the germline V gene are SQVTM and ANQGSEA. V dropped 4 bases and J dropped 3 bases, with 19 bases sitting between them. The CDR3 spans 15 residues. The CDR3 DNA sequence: TGCAGCGTTGGGCCCCATACAGGGAGTAACTACGAGCAGTACTTC. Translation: CSVGPHTGSNYEQYF.

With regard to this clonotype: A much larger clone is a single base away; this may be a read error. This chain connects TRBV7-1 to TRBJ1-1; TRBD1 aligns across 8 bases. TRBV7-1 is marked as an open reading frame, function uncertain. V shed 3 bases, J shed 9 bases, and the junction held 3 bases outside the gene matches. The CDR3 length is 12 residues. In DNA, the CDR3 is TGTGCCAGCAGCTCGGGACAGGTAAAAGCTTTCTTT. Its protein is CASSSGQVKAFF.

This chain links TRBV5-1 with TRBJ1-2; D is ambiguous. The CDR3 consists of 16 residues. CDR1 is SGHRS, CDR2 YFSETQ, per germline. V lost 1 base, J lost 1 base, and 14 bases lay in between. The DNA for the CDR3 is TGCGCCAGCAGCTTGCAGTCTGGTTGGGATAACTATGGCTACACCTTC. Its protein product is CASSLQSGWDNYGYTF.

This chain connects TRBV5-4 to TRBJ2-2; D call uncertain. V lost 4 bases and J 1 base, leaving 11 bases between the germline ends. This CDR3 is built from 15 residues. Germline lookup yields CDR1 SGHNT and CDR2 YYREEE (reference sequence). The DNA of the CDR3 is TGTGCCAGCAGCCCCCCCTGGGGGAACACCGGGGAGCTGTTTTTT. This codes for CASSPPWGNTGELFF.